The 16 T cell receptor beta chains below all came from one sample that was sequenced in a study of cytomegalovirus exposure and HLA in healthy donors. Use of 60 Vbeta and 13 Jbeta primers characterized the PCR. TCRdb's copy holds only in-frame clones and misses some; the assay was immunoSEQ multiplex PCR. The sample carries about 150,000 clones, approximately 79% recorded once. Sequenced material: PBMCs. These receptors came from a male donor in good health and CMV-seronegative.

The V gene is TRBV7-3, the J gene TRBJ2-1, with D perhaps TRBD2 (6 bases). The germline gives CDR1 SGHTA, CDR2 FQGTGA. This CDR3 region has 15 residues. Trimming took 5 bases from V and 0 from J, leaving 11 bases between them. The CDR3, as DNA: TGTGCCAGCAGCGTCGCGGGGACCTCCTACAATGAGCAGTTCTTC. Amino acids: CASSVAGTSYNEQFF.

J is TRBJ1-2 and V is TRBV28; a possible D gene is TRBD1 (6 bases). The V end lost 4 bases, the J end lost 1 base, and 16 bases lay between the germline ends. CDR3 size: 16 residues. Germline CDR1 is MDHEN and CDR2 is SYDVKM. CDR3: CASSSGGGGYNYGYTF. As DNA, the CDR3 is TGTGCCAGCAGTTCGGGCGGCGGGGGCTATAACTATGGCTACACCTTC.

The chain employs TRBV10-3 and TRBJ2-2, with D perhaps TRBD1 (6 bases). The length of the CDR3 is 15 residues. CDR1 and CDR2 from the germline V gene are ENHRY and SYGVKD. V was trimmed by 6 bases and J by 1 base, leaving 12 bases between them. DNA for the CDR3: TGTGCCATCAGACCGGACAGCAAGAACACCGGGGAGCTGTTTTTT. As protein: CAIRPDSKNTGELFF.

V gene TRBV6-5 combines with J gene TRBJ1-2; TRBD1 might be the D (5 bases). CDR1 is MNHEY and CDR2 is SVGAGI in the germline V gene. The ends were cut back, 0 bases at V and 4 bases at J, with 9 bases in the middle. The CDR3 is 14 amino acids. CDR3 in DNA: TGTGCCAGCAGTTACTCGGAGGGGCCCTATGGCTACACCTTC. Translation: CASSYSEGPYGYTF.

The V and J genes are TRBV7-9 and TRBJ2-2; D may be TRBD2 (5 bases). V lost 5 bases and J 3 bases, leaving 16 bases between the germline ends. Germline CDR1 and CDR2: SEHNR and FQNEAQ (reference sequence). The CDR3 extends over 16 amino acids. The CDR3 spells CASSPTSGSDTGELFF. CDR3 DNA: TGTGCCAGCAGCCCTACGTCGGGGTCGGACACCGGGGAGCTGTTTTTT.

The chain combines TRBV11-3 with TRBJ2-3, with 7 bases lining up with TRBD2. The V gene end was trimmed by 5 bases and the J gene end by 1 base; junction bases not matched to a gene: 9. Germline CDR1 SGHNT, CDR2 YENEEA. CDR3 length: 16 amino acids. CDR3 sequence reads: CASSRMVGGGTDTQYF. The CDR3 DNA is TGTGCCAGCAGCCGAATGGTGGGGGGGGGCACAGATACGCAGTATTTT.

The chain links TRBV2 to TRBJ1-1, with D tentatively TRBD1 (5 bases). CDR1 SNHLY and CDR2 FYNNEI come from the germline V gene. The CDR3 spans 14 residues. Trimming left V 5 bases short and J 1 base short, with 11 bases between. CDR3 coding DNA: TGTGCCAGCAGTACGGGACTTTGGAACACTGAAGCTTTCTTT. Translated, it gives CASSTGLWNTEAFF.

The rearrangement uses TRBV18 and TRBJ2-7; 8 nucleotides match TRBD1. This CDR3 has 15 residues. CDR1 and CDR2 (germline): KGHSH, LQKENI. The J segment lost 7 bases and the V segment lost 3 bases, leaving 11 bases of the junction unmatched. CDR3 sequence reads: CASSPGQGSLGEQYF. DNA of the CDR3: TGTGCCAGCTCACCTGGACAGGGATCTTTGGGGGAGCAGTACTTC.

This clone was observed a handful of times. The CDR3 sequence is CASSRDSTSTYEQYF. Here the CDR3 DNA reads TGCGCCAGCAGCCGGGACTCCACCTCCACCTACGAGCAGTACTTC. This chain joins TRBV5-1 and TRBJ2-5, with a tentative D call TRBD2 (6 bases). The J call could be wrong; TRBJ2-7 is a better fit for the DNA end. CDR1 is SGHRS, CDR2 YFSETQ, per germline. The CDR3 totals 15 residues.

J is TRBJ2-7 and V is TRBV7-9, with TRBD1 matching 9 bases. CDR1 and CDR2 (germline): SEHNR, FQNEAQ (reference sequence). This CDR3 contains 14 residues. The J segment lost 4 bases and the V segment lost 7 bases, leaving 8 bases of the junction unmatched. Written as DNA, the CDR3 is TGTGCCAGCACCGCCGGGACAGGGTTATACGAGCAGTACTTC. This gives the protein CASTAGTGLYEQYF.

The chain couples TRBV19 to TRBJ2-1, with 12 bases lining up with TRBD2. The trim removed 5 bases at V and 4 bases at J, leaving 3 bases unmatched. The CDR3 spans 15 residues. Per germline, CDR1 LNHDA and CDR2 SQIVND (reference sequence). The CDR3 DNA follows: TGTGCCAGTAGTCCTAGCGGGAGGGCGTACAATGAGCAGTTCTTC. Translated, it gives CASSPSGRAYNEQFF.

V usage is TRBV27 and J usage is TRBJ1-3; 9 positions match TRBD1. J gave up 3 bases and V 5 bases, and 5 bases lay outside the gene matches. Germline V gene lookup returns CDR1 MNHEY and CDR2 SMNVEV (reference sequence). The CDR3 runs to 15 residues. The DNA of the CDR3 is TGTGCCAGCAGTCAACAGGGGGCATTTGGAAACACCATATATTTT. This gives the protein CASSQQGAFGNTIYF.

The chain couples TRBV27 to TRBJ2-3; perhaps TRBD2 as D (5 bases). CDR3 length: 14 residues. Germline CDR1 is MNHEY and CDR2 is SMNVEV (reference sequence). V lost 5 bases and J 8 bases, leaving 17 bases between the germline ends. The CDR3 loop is CASSPQIATPTQYF. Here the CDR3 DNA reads TGTGCCAGCAGTCCCCAGATAGCGACCCCTACGCAGTATTTT.

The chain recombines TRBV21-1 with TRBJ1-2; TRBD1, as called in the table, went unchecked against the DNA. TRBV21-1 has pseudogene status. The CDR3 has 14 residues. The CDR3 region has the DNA TGTGCCAGCAGCAAACGGGACAGGAAATATGGCTACACCTTC. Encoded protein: CASSKRDRKYGYTF.

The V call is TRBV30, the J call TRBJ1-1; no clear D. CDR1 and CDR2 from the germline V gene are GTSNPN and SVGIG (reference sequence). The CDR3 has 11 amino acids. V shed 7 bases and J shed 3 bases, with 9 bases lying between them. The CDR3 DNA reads TGTGCCTCAAACCGGGACACTGAAGCTTTCTTT. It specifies CASNRDTEAFF.

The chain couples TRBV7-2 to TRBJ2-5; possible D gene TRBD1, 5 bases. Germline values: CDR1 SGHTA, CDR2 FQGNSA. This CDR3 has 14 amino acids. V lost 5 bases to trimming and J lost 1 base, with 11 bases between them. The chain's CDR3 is CASSARVSQETQYF. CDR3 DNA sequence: TGTGCCAGCAGCGCCAGGGTTTCCCAAGAGACCCAGTACTTC. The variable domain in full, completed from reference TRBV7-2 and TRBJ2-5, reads GAGVSQSPSNKVTEKGKDVELRCDPISGHTALYWYRQSLGQGLEFLIYFQGNSAPDKSGLPSDRFSAERTGGSVSTLTIQRTQQEDSAVYLCASSARVSQETQYFGPGTRLLVL.